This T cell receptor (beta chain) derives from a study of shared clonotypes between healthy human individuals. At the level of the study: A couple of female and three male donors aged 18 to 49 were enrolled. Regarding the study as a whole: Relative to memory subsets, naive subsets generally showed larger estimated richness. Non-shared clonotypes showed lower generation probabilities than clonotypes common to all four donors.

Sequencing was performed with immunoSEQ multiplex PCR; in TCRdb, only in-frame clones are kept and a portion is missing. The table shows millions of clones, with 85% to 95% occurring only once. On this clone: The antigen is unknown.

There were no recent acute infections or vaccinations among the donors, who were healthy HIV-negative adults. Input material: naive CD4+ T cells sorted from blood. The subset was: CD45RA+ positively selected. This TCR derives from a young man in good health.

CDR3 amino acids: CASEGTSYNEQFF. Written as DNA, the CDR3 is TGCGCCAGCGAAGGGACTAGCTACAATGAGCAGTTCTTC. The chain couples TRBV10-2 to TRBJ2-1, with 8 bases fitting TRBD2. This CDR3 is 13 amino acids long. V was pared by 8 bases and J by 3 bases, with 3 bases of the junction left unmatched. Germline assignment: CDR1 WSHSY and CDR2 SAAADI.